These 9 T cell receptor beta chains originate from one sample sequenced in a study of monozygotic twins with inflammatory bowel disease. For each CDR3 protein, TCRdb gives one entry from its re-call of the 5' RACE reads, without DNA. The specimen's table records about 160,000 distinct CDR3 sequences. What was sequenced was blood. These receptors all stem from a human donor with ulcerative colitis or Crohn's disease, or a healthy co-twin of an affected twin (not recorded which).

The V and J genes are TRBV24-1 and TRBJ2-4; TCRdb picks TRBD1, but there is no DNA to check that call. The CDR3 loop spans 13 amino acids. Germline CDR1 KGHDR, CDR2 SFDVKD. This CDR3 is CATSEGGTNIQYF.

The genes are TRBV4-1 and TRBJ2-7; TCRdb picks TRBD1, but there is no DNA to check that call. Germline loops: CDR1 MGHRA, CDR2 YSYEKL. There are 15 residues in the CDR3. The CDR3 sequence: CASSREGTGGYEQYF.

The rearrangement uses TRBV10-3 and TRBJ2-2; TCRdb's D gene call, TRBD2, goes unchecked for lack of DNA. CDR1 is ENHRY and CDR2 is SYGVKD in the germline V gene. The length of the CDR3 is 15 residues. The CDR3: CAISQGQGGTGELFF.

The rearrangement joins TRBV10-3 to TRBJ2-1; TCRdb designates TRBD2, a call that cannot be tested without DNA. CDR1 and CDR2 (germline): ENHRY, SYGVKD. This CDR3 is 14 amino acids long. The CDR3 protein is CAIKAGGLYNEQFF.

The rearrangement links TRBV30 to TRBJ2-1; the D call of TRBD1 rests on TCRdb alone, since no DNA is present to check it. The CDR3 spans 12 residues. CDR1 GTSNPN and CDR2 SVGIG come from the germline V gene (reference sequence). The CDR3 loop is CAFIGAYNEQFF.

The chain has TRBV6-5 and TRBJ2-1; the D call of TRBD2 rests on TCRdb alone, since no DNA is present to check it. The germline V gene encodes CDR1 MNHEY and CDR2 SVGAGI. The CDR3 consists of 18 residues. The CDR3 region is CASSLLAGGQGSYNEQFF.

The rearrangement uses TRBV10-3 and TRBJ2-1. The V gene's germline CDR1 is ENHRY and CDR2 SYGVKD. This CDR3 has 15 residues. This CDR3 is CAIGEGISSESEQFF.

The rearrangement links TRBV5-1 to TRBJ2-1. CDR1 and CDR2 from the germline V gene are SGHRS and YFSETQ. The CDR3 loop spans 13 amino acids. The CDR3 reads CASSLDGQNEQFF.

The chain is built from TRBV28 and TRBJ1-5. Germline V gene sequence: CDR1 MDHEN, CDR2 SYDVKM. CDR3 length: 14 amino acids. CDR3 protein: CASSPDGPRGPQHF.